The 8 T cell receptor beta chains given below trace back to one sample, sequenced in a study of tumour-infiltrating T cells in Burkitt lymphoma. Some clones are missing from TCRdb's copy, which holds only in-frame ones; the method was immunoSEQ multiplex PCR. The data hold tens of thousands of clones, with more than 25% observed a single time. Sequencing was performed on tumor tissue. The receptors here all came from a human donor with Burkitt lymphoma.

Only a few counts were recorded for this clone. The V and J genes are TRBV5-5 and TRBJ1-5; no firm D call. Trimming pared 4 bases from V and 0 bases from J, leaving 14 bases between. The CDR3 length is 16 residues. CDR1 is SGHKS and CDR2 is YYEKEE in the germline V gene (reference sequence). CDR3 bases: TGTGCCAGCAGCCCCGACGGCGCATATAGCAATCAGCCCCAGCATTTT. Its protein product is CASSPDGAYSNQPQHF.

V and J are TRBV9 and TRBJ2-7; a weak D match, TRBD1 (7 bases). Germline-derived CDR1 and CDR2 are SGDLS and YYNGEE. There are 15 residues in the CDR3. V was pared by 3 bases and J by 2 bases, with 15 bases between. The CDR3 DNA sequence: TGTGCCAGCAGCGAGGGGGCGGGGTTTCCCTACGAGCAGTACTTC. Its translation is CASSEGAGFPYEQYF.

This clone occurred a few times. As DNA, the CDR3 is TGTGCCAGCAGCCAAGATATAACAGCGGGAACTGAAGCTTTCTTT. It is translated as CASSQDITAGTEAFF. The V call is TRBV4-2, the J call TRBJ1-1; no firm D call. Trimming took 0 bases from V and 5 from J, leaving 13 bases between them. The CDR3 is made up of 15 amino acids. Germline CDR1 reads LGHNA; CDR2 reads YNFKEQ.

CDR3 nucleotide sequence: TGTGCCAGCAGTTTGGCCGGGCAGGGTCTTCAGCCCCAGCATTTT. Translated: CASSLAGQGLQPQHF. V gene TRBV28 combines with J gene TRBJ1-5; D perhaps matches TRBD1 (5 bases). V was trimmed by 3 bases and J by 6 bases, leaving 15 bases between them. Looked up from germline, CDR1 is MDHEN and CDR2 is SYDVKM. The CDR3 is 15 amino acids.

This clone was counted a few times. The chain links TRBV5-6 to TRBJ2-5; TRBD2 matches at 12 bases. Germline values: CDR1 SGHDT, CDR2 YYEEEE. V gave up 4 bases and J gave up 11 bases; unmatched junction bases: 6. The CDR3 totals 13 residues. In DNA, the CDR3 is TGTGCCAGCAGCCTACGGACTAGCGGGGCGCAGTACTTC. The encoded protein is CASSLRTSGAQYF.

This clone was seen a few times. The chain is built from TRBV7-2 and TRBJ1-2; 8 bases fit TRBD1. CDR1 is SGHTA, CDR2 FQGNSA, per germline. Trimming at V came to 7 bases and at J to 7 bases, leaving 5 bases not matched to a gene. The CDR3 consists of 12 residues. CDR3 in amino acids: CASKETGVGYTF. CDR3 in DNA: TGTGCCAGCAAGGAGACAGGGGTTGGCTACACCTTC.

This clone occurred once. Other DNA sequences in the same sample also yield this CDR3. The gene calls are TRBV5-1 and TRBJ1-1, with D possibly TRBD1 on 5 matching bases. The CDR3 is 14 amino acids. Deletions cut 0 bases from V and 5 bases from J, with 11 bases between. Germline assignment: CDR1 SGHRS and CDR2 YFSETQ. The DNA of the CDR3 is TGCGCCAGCAGCTTGGGGGGACCGAATACTGAAGCTTTCTTT. This encodes CASSLGGPNTEAFF. The full variable domain, in which reference TRBV5-1 and TRBJ1-1 provide the parts outside the CDR3, is KAGVTQTPRYLIKTRGQQVTLSCSPISGHRSVSWYQQTPGQGLQFLFEYFSETQRNKGNFPGRFSGRQFSNSRSEMNVSTLELGDSALYLCASSLGGPNTEAFFGQGTRLTVV.

This rearrangement joins TRBV4-3 to TRBJ2-3; possibly TRBD1 for D (6 bases). CDR3 length: 14 residues. The germline V and J ends were trimmed by 1 base and 4 bases, with 9 bases remaining between them. Germline V gene lookup returns CDR1 LGHNA and CDR2 YSLEER. The CDR3, as DNA: TGCGCCAGCAGCCAAGTTGGGGGCCCAGATACGCAGTATTTT. Its translation: CASSQVGGPDTQYF.